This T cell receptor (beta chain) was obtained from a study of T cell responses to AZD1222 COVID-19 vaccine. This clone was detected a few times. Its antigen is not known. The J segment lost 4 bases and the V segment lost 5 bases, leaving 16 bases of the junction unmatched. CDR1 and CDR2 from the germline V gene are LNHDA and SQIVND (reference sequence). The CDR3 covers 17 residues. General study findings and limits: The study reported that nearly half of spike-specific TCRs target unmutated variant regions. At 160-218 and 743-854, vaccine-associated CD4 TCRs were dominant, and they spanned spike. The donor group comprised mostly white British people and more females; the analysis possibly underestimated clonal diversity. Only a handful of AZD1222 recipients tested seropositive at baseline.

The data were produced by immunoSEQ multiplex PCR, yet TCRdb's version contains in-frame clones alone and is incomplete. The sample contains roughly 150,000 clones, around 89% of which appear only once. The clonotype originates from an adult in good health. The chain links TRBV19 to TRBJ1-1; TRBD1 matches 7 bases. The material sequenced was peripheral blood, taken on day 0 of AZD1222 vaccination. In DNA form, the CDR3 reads TGTGCCAGTAGTCCAACCCAGGGGGACGAATGGAGCACTGAAGCTTTCTTT. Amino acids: CASSPTQGDEWSTEAFF.